The 22 T cell receptor beta chains below all came from one sample that was sequenced in a study of CD8 T cells in ankylosing spondylitis. One entry per CDR3 protein results from TCRdb running MiXCR on the 5' RACE reads. The table shows about 200,000 distinct CDR3 sequences, with 9.5% to 15% occurring only once. Specimen: blood, either unsorted or a sorted T cell fraction (not recorded which). Source of these receptors: a male donor with ankylosing spondylitis or in good health (not recorded which).

In its sample, this clonotype was seen a few times. This chain uses TRBV27 with TRBJ2-1, with D perhaps TRBD1 or TRBD2 (5 bases each). Trimming left V 8 bases short and J 9 bases short, with 23 bases between. Germline V gene sequence: CDR1 MNHEY, CDR2 SMNVEV (reference sequence). CDR3 length: 15 amino acids. CDR3 bases: TGTGCCAGCGCTCGTATCGGGGCCCGGTATAGTGAGCAGTTCTTC. It translates to CASARIGARYSEQFF.

The sample holds many counts of this clonotype. This chain joins TRBV6-5 and TRBJ2-1; no reliable D call. V lost 3 bases and J 0 bases, leaving 9 bases between the germline ends. This CDR3 comprises 15 residues. Per the germline V gene, CDR1 is MNHEY and CDR2 is SVGAGI. CDR3: CASSYYPSSYNEQFF. CDR3 nucleotide sequence: TGTGCCAGCAGTTATTACCCTAGCTCCTACAATGAGCAGTTCTTC.

This clonotype was picked up many times. The chain has TRBV4-1 and TRBJ2-1, with 7 bases matching TRBD1. Germline V gene data show CDR1 as MGHRA and CDR2 as YSYEKL. V lost 1 base, J lost 4 bases, and 4 bases stayed unmatched. The CDR3 consists of 15 residues. DNA for the CDR3: TGCGCCAGCAGCCAAGCACCGGGACAGTACAATGAGCAGTTCTTC. This gives the protein CASSQAPGQYNEQFF.

The chain joins TRBV12-3 or TRBV12-4 to TRBJ1-5; D may be TRBD1 (5 bases). The CDR3 has 14 residues. Trimming removed 6 bases at V and 7 bases at J, with 16 bases between. The CDR3 nucleotides read TGTGCCAGCAGCCCACCTGGGGGAGACCAGCCCCAGCATTTT. As protein: CASSPPGGDQPQHF.

There are a few counts of this clonotype. V and J are TRBV5-5 and TRBJ1-6, with D possibly being TRBD1 (5 bases). Looked up from germline, CDR1 is SGHKS and CDR2 is YYEKEE (reference sequence). Trimming shortened V by 3 bases and J by 7 bases, and 17 bases separated the two germline ends. CDR3 length: 16 amino acids. As DNA, the CDR3 is TGTGCCAGCAGCTCGGGTTCGATCCAGGGAAATTCACCCCTCCACTTT. Protein product: CASSSGSIQGNSPLHF.

The CDR3: CASSLVYVAGEDEQFF. CDR3 DNA: TGTGCCAGCAGCTTAGTGTACGTAGCGGGAGAGGATGAGCAGTTCTTC. The rearrangement joins TRBV7-2 to TRBJ2-1; 9 positions agree with TRBD2. V lost 1 base and J lost 8; bases outside the gene matches: 9. The germline V gene encodes CDR1 SGHTA and CDR2 FQGNSA. The CDR3 length is 16 residues.

This clonotype was seen a handful of times. The CDR3: CASTSGQGVDNEQFF. In nucleotides, the CDR3 is TGCGCCAGCACCTCTGGACAGGGCGTAGACAATGAGCAGTTCTTC. V usage is TRBV5-1 and J usage is TRBJ2-1, with TRBD1 matching over 8 bases. The germline gives CDR1 SGHRS, CDR2 YFSETQ. The V and J ends lost 6 bases and 5 bases, in that order; junction bases with no gene match: 10. CDR3 length equals 15 residues.

The chain has TRBV7-8 and TRBJ1-4; 7 nucleotides agree with TRBD1. Germline V gives CDR1 SGHVS, CDR2 FQNEAQ. V was clipped by 4 bases and J by 8 bases; unmatched bases: 7. This CDR3 region has 14 residues. The CDR3: CASSSGQQGEKLFF. CDR3 bases: TGTGCCAGCAGCTCGGGACAGCAAGGGGAAAAACTGTTTTTT. The full variable domain, completed using reference TRBV7-8 and TRBJ1-4, is GAGVSQSPRYKVAKRGQDVALRCDPISGHVSLFWYQQALGQGPEFLTYFQNEAQLDKSGLPSDRFFAERPEGSVSTLKIQRTQQEDSAVYLCASSSGQQGEKLFFGSGTQLSVL.

The V call is TRBV6-5, the J call TRBJ2-2; no clear D gene. V lost 0 bases, J lost 5 bases, and 10 bases lay in between. CDR3 length: 15 residues. Germline CDR1 is MNHEY and CDR2 is SVGAGI. CDR3 region: CASSYSAVGTGELFF. The CDR3 region has the DNA TGTGCCAGCAGTTACTCGGCCGTAGGAACCGGGGAGCTGTTTTTT.

This clonotype was observed at least ten times. V gene TRBV4-1 combines with J gene TRBJ1-2; the D gene is possibly TRBD1 (5 bases). V lost 0 bases and J 7 bases, leaving 18 bases between the germline ends. The CDR3 is 16 residues long. Germline lookup yields CDR1 MGHRA and CDR2 YSYEKL. This CDR3 is CASSQDRGSRWGGYTF. CDR3 DNA sequence: TGCGCCAGCAGCCAAGATCGGGGGTCCCGCTGGGGTGGCTACACCTTC.

The rearrangement uses TRBV2 and TRBJ1-1; D possibly corresponds to TRBD1 (6 bases). The V and J ends lost 6 bases and 5 bases respectively, with 10 bases between them. This CDR3 contains 12 residues. In germline, CDR1 is SNHLY, CDR2 FYNNEI. The chain's CDR3 is CASRQGRTEAFF. The CDR3 coding sequence is TGTGCCAGCAGACAGGGTCGGACTGAAGCTTTCTTT.

V usage is TRBV2 and J usage is TRBJ2-7; possible D gene TRBD2, 7 bases. The CDR3 runs 12 residues. CDR1 SNHLY and CDR2 FYNNEI come from the germline V gene. The V and J ends lost 8 bases and 6 bases respectively, with 14 bases between them. DNA of the CDR3: TGTGCCAGCTGGGGGGGGCTCGGCGAGCAGTACTTC. The encoded protein is CASWGGLGEQYF. The full variable domain, its missing parts supplied by reference TRBV2 and TRBJ2-7, is EPEVTQTPSHQVTQMGQEVILRCVPISNHLYFYWYRQILGQKVEFLVSFYNNEISEKSEIFDDQFSVERPDGSNFTLKIRSTKLEDSAMYFCASWGGLGEQYFGPGTRLTVT.

This clonotype was counted many times. The gene calls are TRBV3-1 and TRBJ2-3; 7 nucleotides align to TRBD2. V trimming: 2 bases; J trimming: 6 bases; junction bases outside the gene matches: 17. This CDR3 is 18 amino acids long. The V gene's germline CDR1 is LGHDT and CDR2 YNNKEL (reference sequence). The CDR3 here is CASSQKYRGGSRGDTQYF. The CDR3, as DNA: TGTGCCAGCAGCCAAAAGTATCGTGGCGGGAGTCGTGGGGATACGCAGTATTTT.

This sequence joins TRBV19 and TRBJ2-7; possibly TRBD2 for D (6 bases). CDR1 and CDR2 (germline): LNHDA, SQIVND (reference sequence). The CDR3 extends over 14 amino acids. V was pared by 7 bases and J by 2 bases, with 15 bases between. The CDR3 is CASTKDYAAYEQYF. DNA for the CDR3: TGTGCCAGTACCAAGGACTACGCTGCCTACGAGCAGTACTTC.

The chain combines TRBV27 with TRBJ2-2; the match to TRBD1 covers 11 bases. From germline, CDR1 is MNHEY and CDR2 SMNVEV (reference sequence). The CDR3 is 15 amino acids. The ends lost 2 bases at V and 5 bases at J; junction bases unmatched: 1. This chain's CDR3 is CASSLGTGGTGELFF. The CDR3 nucleotides read TGTGCCAGCAGTTTAGGGACAGGGGGAACCGGGGAGCTGTTTTTT.

A few counts support this clonotype. The gene calls are TRBV30 and TRBJ2-7; no firm D call. From germline, CDR1 is GTSNPN and CDR2 SVGIG (reference sequence). V lost 1 base, J lost 7 bases, and 14 bases lay in between. The CDR3 length is 13 residues. The CDR3 is CAWSGDGKGEQYF. The CDR3 nucleotides read TGTGCCTGGAGTGGTGACGGAAAAGGGGAGCAGTACTTC.

This clonotype was seen only a few times. The V and J genes are TRBV29-1 and TRBJ1-1, with 8 bases identical to TRBD1. Trimming took 1 base from V and 0 from J; bases not matched to a gene: 1. This CDR3 region has 14 residues. The V gene's germline CDR1 is SQVTM and CDR2 ANQGSEA. This CDR3 is CSVEGQGLNTEAFF. CDR3 nucleotides: TGCAGCGTTGAAGGACAGGGGCTGAACACTGAAGCTTTCTTT.

The chain employs TRBV29-1 and TRBJ2-3; perhaps TRBD1 as D (5 bases). V was clipped by 3 bases and J by 4 bases, with 20 bases between them. Germline V CDR1 and CDR2: SQVTM, ANQGSEA. The length of the CDR3 is 16 residues. Here the CDR3 reads CSVEWGRPPGPDTQYF. The CDR3 nucleotides read TGCAGCGTTGAGTGGGGCAGGCCCCCGGGCCCAGATACGCAGTATTTT.

This rearrangement joins TRBV4-1 to TRBJ2-5; 14 bases are a match to TRBD2. The V gene's germline CDR1 is MGHRA and CDR2 YSYEKL. There are 16 residues in the CDR3. V shed 5 bases, J shed 4 bases, and the junction held 6 bases outside the gene matches. CDR3 amino acids: CASSGDGLAGGETQYF. The CDR3 DNA sequence: TGCGCCAGCAGCGGGGACGGACTAGCGGGGGGAGAGACCCAGTACTTC.

A few counts support this clonotype. The chain carries TRBV12-3 or TRBV12-4 and TRBJ2-2, with 8 bases aligning to TRBD2. This CDR3 has 18 amino acids. Trimming removed 4 bases from V and 7 bases from J; junction bases left unmatched: 17. CDR3 nucleotide sequence: TGTGCCAGCAGTTCACCCCCCCTTGGGAAGCGGGAGTTCGGGGAGCTGTTTTTT. It specifies CASSSPPLGKREFGELFF.

This clonotype was counted many times. The V gene is TRBV12-3 or TRBV12-4, the J gene TRBJ1-1; weak D call: TRBD1 (5 bases). CDR3 length: 13 residues. The V gene lost 4 bases and the J gene lost 5 bases, with 11 bases spanning the gap. CDR3 coding DNA: TGTGCCAGCAGTTGGGGGGTGGGTACTGAAGCTTTCTTT. It encodes CASSWGVGTEAFF.

This sequence joins TRBV5-1 and TRBJ1-1; unclear D gene. Germline-derived CDR1 and CDR2 are SGHRS and YFSETQ. Trimming shortened V by 0 bases and J by 5 bases, and 8 bases separated the two germline ends. The CDR3 spans 13 residues. CDR3 DNA: TGCGCCAGCAGCTTGGAGACTTTAACTGAAGCTTTCTTT. It specifies CASSLETLTEAFF.